This TCR beta chain derives from a study of OX40 agonist ivuxolimab in advanced cancers. This CDR3 comprises 15 residues. CDR1 and CDR2 (germline): MNHEY, SVGAGI. The V gene lost 0 bases and the J gene lost 1 base, with 9 bases spanning the gap. Data came from immunoSEQ multiplex PCR; TCRdb stores just in-frame clones and leaves some out. This sample has approximately 90,000 clones; roughly 87% occur once, and the top ten carry approximately 0.36%. This chain uses TRBV6-5 with TRBJ1-2; D gene unclear. This TCR was sampled from an adult with an advanced solid tumor such as melanoma, head and neck, liver or kidney cancer. The sequencing here drew on CD4+ or CD8+ T cells sorted from blood, taken in a trial of the OX40 agonist ivuxolimab. For the CDR3, the DNA is TGTGCCAGCAGTTACTCGGTTCTGGGTAACTATGGCTACACCTTC. As protein: CASSYSVLGNYGYTF.